These 29 T cell receptor beta chains were sequenced from one sample in a study of blood T cell repertoires in COVID-19 (dated by TCRdb to the early 2020s). To prepare the library, the immunoSEQ multiplex PCR assay was applied. What TCRdb holds here is the immuneACCESS table cut down to in-frame rearrangements. Part of the clones is not present; checked against another copy, under half of the missing clones reflect an unresolved V gene, and the others are unexplained. This sample holds 95,000 to 110,000 clones; 80% to 90% were observed only once. 15% of the sample goes to the ten largest clones. Sequences were obtained from peripheral blood. Receptor source: a man over 45 with acute or convalescent COVID-19.

The chain couples TRBV5-1 to TRBJ1-2; TRBD1 aligns across 8 bases. V gave up 0 bases and J gave up 6 bases; unmatched junction bases: 1. The CDR3 sequence is 13 residues long. The V gene's germline CDR1 is SGHRS and CDR2 YFSETQ. The DNA for the CDR3 is TGCGCCAGCAGCTTGGCGGACAGGGATGGCTACACCTTC. It translates to CASSLADRDGYTF.

The V and J genes are TRBV20-1 and TRBJ2-1, with 8 bases fitting TRBD1. V lost 6 bases to trimming and J lost 9 bases; unmatched junction nucleotides: 4. The CDR3 totals 11 residues. Germline V CDR1 and CDR2: DFQATT, SNEGSKA (reference sequence). Here the CDR3 DNA reads TGCAGTGCCAGGACAGGGCCTGAGCAGTTCTTC. Translating it yields CSARTGPEQFF.

The chain combines TRBV14 with TRBJ2-5; the D is unclear. The CDR3 spans 14 residues. The germline V gene has CDR1 SGHDN and CDR2 FVKESK. The V end lost 4 bases, the J end lost 0 bases, and 9 bases lay between the germline ends. The CDR3, as DNA: TGTGCCAGCAGCCGAGCCGGGTACCAAGAGACCCAGTACTTC. Translation: CASSRAGYQETQYF.

This clone was counted once. This sequence joins TRBV27 and TRBJ2-1; 7 positions match TRBD2. There are 18 residues in the CDR3. Germline-derived CDR1 and CDR2 are MNHEY and SMNVEV (reference sequence). Unmatched junction bases numbered 14, after V lost 6 bases and J lost 0 bases. The chain's CDR3 is CASSPLGSSSGSYNEQFF. Here the CDR3 DNA reads TGTGCCAGCAGCCCACTCGGCTCCTCTAGCGGCTCCTACAATGAGCAGTTCTTC.

This chain joins TRBV19 and TRBJ2-7, with 10 bases fitting TRBD1. Germline trimming cut 1 base from V and 5 bases from J; bases unmatched to any gene: 2. This CDR3 has 14 residues. The germline CDR1 and CDR2 sequences are LNHDA and SQIVND (reference sequence). The CDR3 reads CASSIGTGGDEQYF. CDR3 bases: TGTGCCAGTAGTATAGGGACAGGGGGAGACGAGCAGTACTTC. Variable domain in full (rest from reference TRBV19 and TRBJ2-7): DGGITQSPKYLFRKEGQNVTLSCEQNLNHDAMYWYRQDPGQGLRLIYYSQIVNDFQKGDIAEGYSVSREKKESFPLTVTSAQKNPTAFYLCASSIGTGGDEQYFGPGTRLTVT.

At least ten counts were recorded for this clone. The chain employs TRBV6-4 and TRBJ2-7; 9 positions match TRBD1. The germline gives CDR1 MRHNA, CDR2 SNTAGT. Trimming cost V 4 bases and J 3 bases; bases outside gene matches: 4. This CDR3 has 14 residues. The CDR3 coding sequence is TGTGCCAGCAGTGTCCGGGACAGGGACTACGAGCAGTACTTC. This sequence encodes CASSVRDRDYEQYF.

The CDR3 region is CASSLPGGREQFF. The CDR3 nucleotides read TGTGCCAGCAGTTTACCCGGCGGCCGCGAGCAGTTCTTC. The chain links TRBV27 to TRBJ2-1; D is unclear. The CDR3 spans 13 residues. Germline loops: CDR1 MNHEY, CDR2 SMNVEV (reference sequence). The V end lost 2 bases, the J end lost 10 bases, and 12 bases lay between the germline ends.

The genes are TRBV15 and TRBJ2-3; TRBD2 matches 11 bases. The germline gives CDR1 LNHNV, CDR2 YYDKDF (reference sequence). This CDR3 region has 15 residues. Losses at the gene ends were 0 bases for V and 5 bases for J; bases not matched to a gene: 1. The CDR3 DNA reads TGTGCCACCAGCAGAGATGGACTAGCGGGAGATACGCAGTATTTT. Its protein is CATSRDGLAGDTQYF.

V usage is TRBV11-2 and J usage is TRBJ2-7; 9 bases map to TRBD2. This CDR3 has 17 amino acids. Germline-derived CDR1 and CDR2 are SGHAT and FQNNGV. V was pared by 2 bases and J by 2 bases, with 10 bases of the junction left unmatched. CDR3 loop: CASSLTPAGGQTYEQYF. The CDR3 DNA follows: TGTGCCAGCAGCTTAACTCCGGCGGGAGGGCAAACCTACGAGCAGTACTTC.

This clone was detected only once. The chain joins TRBV4-1 to TRBJ2-7; D is perhaps TRBD2 (5 bases). Deletions cut 4 bases from V and 6 bases from J, with 10 bases between. The CDR3 has 12 residues. CDR1 and CDR2 (germline): MGHRA, YSYEKL. Written as DNA, the CDR3 is TGCGCCAGCAGCCCTAGCTTCGGCGAGCAGTACTTC. Amino acids: CASSPSFGEQYF.

V gene TRBV14 combines with J gene TRBJ2-2; the D is unclear. Germline CDR1 reads SGHDN; CDR2 reads FVKESK. V shed 8 bases and J shed 4 bases, with 14 bases lying between them. This CDR3 has 14 residues. The CDR3 DNA reads as TGTGCCAGCCGACTCCGGGTGGGCACCGGGGAGCTGTTTTTT. It encodes CASRLRVGTGELFF.

The CDR3 sequence is CASSLNNRGRGETQYF. CDR3 DNA sequence: TGCGCCAGCAGCCTGAATAACAGGGGGCGCGGGGAGACCCAGTACTTC. V usage is TRBV5-1 and J usage is TRBJ2-5, with 9 bases matching TRBD1. The CDR3 extends over 16 amino acids. Germline V gives CDR1 SGHRS, CDR2 YFSETQ. J gave up 5 bases and V 4 bases, and 12 bases lay outside the gene matches.

This chain connects TRBV7-9 to TRBJ2-7; the match to TRBD2 covers 13 bases. The CDR3 runs 17 residues. The germline CDR1 and CDR2 sequences are SEHNR and FQNEAQ (reference sequence). V shed 3 bases, J shed 2 bases, and the junction held 7 bases outside the gene matches. The CDR3 sequence is CASSFGLAGAAPYEQYF. The CDR3 nucleotides are TGTGCCAGCAGCTTCGGACTAGCGGGAGCAGCCCCCTACGAGCAGTACTTC.

The V call is TRBV5-1, the J call TRBJ1-4; D not certain. The V end was cut by 4 bases, the J end by 4 bases, with 17 bases between. Germline V lookup: CDR1 SGHRS, CDR2 YFSETQ. The CDR3 extends over 16 amino acids. The CDR3 DNA is TGCGCCAGCAGCCCGGGCGGGCTCCCTTTTAATGAAAAACTGTTTTTT. It encodes CASSPGGLPFNEKLFF.

The chain joins TRBV7-9 to TRBJ2-1; 8 positions agree with TRBD2. Germline V gene lookup returns CDR1 SEHNR and CDR2 FQNEAQ (reference sequence). The V segment lost 7 bases and the J segment 0 bases; nucleotides outside the gene matches: 8. CDR3 length equals 16 residues. The CDR3 spells CASTPLSGGSYNEQFF. The CDR3, as DNA: TGTGCCAGCACCCCCCTCAGCGGGGGCTCCTACAATGAGCAGTTCTTC.

The chain uses TRBV24-1 and TRBJ2-1; D possibly corresponds to TRBD2 (6 bases). This CDR3 is 14 amino acids long. V was pared by 5 bases and J by 4 bases, with 11 bases between. Per the germline V gene, CDR1 is KGHDR and CDR2 is SFDVKD. The DNA of the CDR3 is TGTGCCACCAGTGGCGGGATGGCTTACAATGAGCAGTTCTTC. Its translation is CATSGGMAYNEQFF.

The chain combines TRBV21-1 with TRBJ2-1; TRBD2 is taken as the D call from the table, unchecked against the DNA. TRBV21-1 is marked as a pseudogene. The CDR3 length is 16 residues. The CDR3 spells CASSKPRSGSVDEQFF. The CDR3 bases are TGTGCCAGCAGCAAACCCCGGAGCGGGAGTGTAGATGAGCAGTTCTTC.

The gene calls are TRBV24-1 and TRBJ2-3; 9 nucleotides align to TRBD1. The ends lost 4 bases at V and 2 bases at J; junction bases unmatched: 6. From germline, CDR1 is KGHDR and CDR2 SFDVKD. CDR3 length: 16 residues. The CDR3 loop reads CATSDSGTGNTDTQYF. DNA for the CDR3: TGTGCCACCAGTGACTCCGGGACAGGGAACACAGATACGCAGTATTTT.

J is TRBJ1-2 and V is TRBV24-1; 8 positions agree with TRBD1. CDR1 is KGHDR, CDR2 SFDVKD, per germline. With V trimmed by 5 bases and J by 2 bases, 6 bases remained unmatched. The CDR3 has 15 amino acids. The CDR3 DNA sequence: TGTGCCACCAGTGGCCAGGGGGCCACCAACTATGGCTACACCTTC. Translating gives CATSGQGATNYGYTF.

This chain links TRBV28 with TRBJ1-2; TRBD1 agrees at 9 bases. CDR1 is MDHEN, CDR2 SYDVKM, per germline. The trim removed 7 bases at V and 8 bases at J, leaving 14 bases unmatched. The CDR3 is 15 amino acids. The CDR3 nucleotides read TGTGCCAGCAAATTAACACCGGGACAGGGCGAGGGCTACACCTTC. Protein product: CASKLTPGQGEGYTF.

The chain employs TRBV7-9 and TRBJ2-1; the D is unclear. The CDR3 runs 15 residues. Trimming removed 6 bases at V and 0 bases at J, with 12 bases between. Germline lookup yields CDR1 SEHNR and CDR2 FQNEAQ (reference sequence). The CDR3 nucleotides read TGTGCCAGCAGGTCCGCCTTCAGCTCCTACAATGAGCAGTTCTTC. It codes for CASRSAFSSYNEQFF.

The chain carries TRBV28 and TRBJ1-5; a possible D gene is TRBD1 (5 bases). This CDR3 spans 16 amino acids. The V and J ends lost 6 bases and 0 bases respectively, with 15 bases between them. Germline V gives CDR1 MDHEN, CDR2 SYDVKM. The CDR3 here is CASRPGGANSNQPQHF. The CDR3 coding sequence is TGTGCCAGCAGGCCTGGAGGGGCCAATAGCAATCAGCCCCAGCATTTT.

This chain connects TRBV7-8 to TRBJ1-1; the D gene is possibly TRBD1 (5 bases). The V end was cut by 5 bases, the J end by 5 bases, with 15 bases between. CDR1 is SGHVS and CDR2 is FQNEAQ in the germline V gene. CDR3 length: 14 amino acids. CDR3 amino acids: CASSPISGGTEAFF. CDR3 nucleotides: TGTGCCAGCAGCCCGATTAGCGGGGGGACTGAAGCTTTCTTT.

A few counts support this clone. Other DNA sequences of this sample code for an identical CDR3. The chain couples TRBV11-2 to TRBJ2-5; TRBD2 agrees at 7 bases. There are 14 residues in the CDR3. V lost 5 bases and J lost 5; bases outside the gene matches: 8. CDR1 is SGHAT and CDR2 is FQNNGV in the germline V gene. The CDR3 DNA reads TGTGCCAGCAGCGCCAGTGGGGAGGGGGAGACCCAGTACTTC. This sequence encodes CASSASGEGETQYF. Full variable domain (outside the CDR3, taken from reference TRBV11-2 and TRBJ2-5): EAGVAQSPRYKIIEKRQSVAFWCNPISGHATLYWYQQILGQGPKLLIQFQNNGVVDDSQLPKDRFSAERLKGVDSTLKIQPAKLEDSAVYLCASSASGEGETQYFGPGTRLLVL.

This sequence joins TRBV12-5 and TRBJ2-7; maybe TRBD2 (5 bases). V was cut by 4 bases and J by 0 bases, with 10 bases left in between. The CDR3 extends over 14 amino acids. Germline CDR1 LGHNT, CDR2 FRNRAP. The CDR3 protein is CASGSQGGSYEQYF. CDR3 nucleotide sequence: TGTGCTAGTGGTTCCCAAGGAGGCTCCTACGAGCAGTACTTC.

This chain uses TRBV19 with TRBJ2-1; D might be TRBD2 (6 bases). Germline-derived CDR1 and CDR2 are LNHDA and SQIVND (reference sequence). V dropped 4 bases and J dropped 9 bases, with 19 bases sitting between them. The CDR3 has 15 residues. CDR3 DNA sequence: TGTGCCAGTAGTACCCGGGACTGGCCTGCGGGTGAGCAGTTCTTC. Protein product: CASSTRDWPAGEQFF. The variable domain in full, completed from reference TRBV19 and TRBJ2-1, reads DGGITQSPKYLFRKEGQNVTLSCEQNLNHDAMYWYRQDPGQGLRLIYYSQIVNDFQKGDIAEGYSVSREKKESFPLTVTSAQKNPTAFYLCASSTRDWPAGEQFFGPGTRLTVL.

The chain employs TRBV7-9 and TRBJ2-3; no definite D call. CDR3 length: 15 amino acids. Trimming pared 5 bases from V and 10 bases from J, leaving 22 bases between. Germline V CDR1 and CDR2: SEHNR, FQNEAQ (reference sequence). This CDR3 reads CASSPTMQAIQAQYF. CDR3 DNA sequence: TGTGCCAGCAGCCCCACAATGCAGGCCATCCAGGCGCAGTATTTT. The full variable domain, with the rest looked up from reference TRBV7-9 and TRBJ2-3, is DTGVSQNPRHKITKRGQNVTFRCDPISEHNRLYWYRQTLGQGPEFLTYFQNEAQLEKSRLLSDRFSAERPKGSFSTLEIQRTEQGDSAMYLCASSPTMQAIQAQYFGPGTRLTVL.

V gene TRBV11-2 combines with J gene TRBJ2-3, with 9 bases matching TRBD2. J was trimmed by 5 bases and V by 0 bases; bases with no gene match: 3. CDR1 is SGHAT and CDR2 is FQNNGV in the germline V gene. The CDR3 extends over 15 amino acids. The CDR3 reads CASSLEVTSGDTQYF. The DNA for the CDR3 is TGTGCCAGCAGCTTAGAAGTGACTAGCGGAGATACGCAGTATTTT.

The chain has TRBV7-6 and TRBJ2-1; tentatively, D is TRBD2 (5 bases). Germline CDR1 SGHVS, CDR2 FNYEAQ. There are 13 residues in the CDR3. Trimming removed 2 bases from V and 5 bases from J, with 7 bases in between. The CDR3 loop reads CASSLIANNEQFF. The CDR3 coding sequence is TGTGCCAGCAGCTTAATAGCGAACAATGAGCAGTTCTTC.